A selection of T cell receptor beta chains follows, all from one sample in a study of spatial heterogeneity in lung cancer. TCRdb analysed the 5' RACE reads with MiXCR anew, one entry per CDR3 protein. Of approximately 82,000 distinct CDR3 sequences in the sample, 10% to 15% were seen once. Sample: PBMCs, taken at surgery. These receptors all come from a male donor with early-stage non-small cell lung cancer. The CDR3 runs from the conserved cysteine through the conserved F or W.

TRBV27	TRBJ1-1	18	CASSLRARTVTRNTEAFF
TRBV18	TRBJ2-5	17	CASSPPSGGAYQETQYF
TRBV10-2	TRBJ2-3	11	CATGLGDTQYF
TRBV20-1	TRBJ2-3	16	CSAFSGLAGGRDTQYF
TRBV3-1	TRBJ2-5	14	CASSPPSGGKTQYF
TRBV20-1	TRBJ2-5	13	CSQPRGNQETQYF
TRBV29-1	TRBJ2-5	15	CSVEESPGTQETQYF
TRBV6-5	TRBJ2-7	16	CASSSLTRGSSYEQYF
TRBV7-8	TRBJ1-5	15	CASSQNAGGDQPQHF
TRBV10-3	TRBJ1-1	19	CAISESTRGVITANTEAFF
TRBV4-1	TRBJ2-7	15	CASSQAPTGYYEQYF
TRBV27	TRBJ1-5	14	CASSFLGINQPQHF
TRBV29-1	TRBJ2-1	13	CSVTGPMPDEQFF
TRBV27	TRBJ2-5	14	CASSLREDQETQYF
TRBV28	TRBJ2-3	15	CASSLGEGGTDTQYF
TRBV2	TRBJ1-3	15	CASSAGTGVGNTIYF
TRBV20-1	TRBJ2-7	16	CSARPTGPILTYEQYF
TRBV5-1	TRBJ1-3	15	CASRPGQGSGNTIYF
TRBV29-1	TRBJ2-7	13	CSVAGTDPYEQYF
TRBV29-1	TRBJ2-3	12	CSVGTYTDTQYF
TRBV6-1	TRBJ2-2	14	CASSDGWGTGELFF
TRBV2	TRBJ2-1	15	CASSERLAGENEQFF
TRBV29-1	TRBJ2-7	14	CSVVYGQGGYEQYF
TRBV1	TRBJ2-1	16	CTSSNRLAGTYNEQFF
TRBV29-1	TRBJ2-1	13	CSVEVGAYNEQFF
TRBV10-3	TRBJ1-6	14	CAISLEPGNSPLHF
TRBV19	TRBJ2-3	13	CASALAGADTQYF
TRBV7-3	TRBJ2-1	17	CASSPRTGDRGYNEQFF
TRBV20-1	TRBJ1-4	13	CSARDPGSEKLFF
TRBV29-1	TRBJ1-2	13	CSVEPEFTPGYTF